Included here is one T cell receptor (beta chain) sequence, with context. Its antigen remains unknown. Measured with immunoSEQ multiplex PCR; TCRdb has only the in-frame clones, and not every one. The data contain around 50,000 clones, approximately 75% of them singletons. The data stem from a study of OX40 agonist ivuxolimab in advanced cancers. Whole-study findings and limits: Doses of 0.1 to 3.0 mg/kg were accompanied by clonal expansion of CD4+ and CD8+ blood T cells by week 6.

With V trimmed by 3 bases and J by 3 bases, 6 bases remained unmatched. Germline V gene data show CDR1 as LNHDA and CDR2 as SQIVND (reference sequence). The CDR3 covers 15 residues. The sample in question was CD4+ or CD8+ T cells sorted from blood, obtained in a trial of the OX40 agonist ivuxolimab. The source is an adult with an advanced solid tumor such as melanoma, head and neck, liver or kidney cancer. The chain recombines TRBV19 with TRBJ2-3, with 7 bases aligning to TRBD1. The CDR3: CASSIGYRGTDTQYF. DNA for the CDR3: TGTGCCAGTAGTATTGGGTACAGGGGAACAGATACGCAGTATTTT.